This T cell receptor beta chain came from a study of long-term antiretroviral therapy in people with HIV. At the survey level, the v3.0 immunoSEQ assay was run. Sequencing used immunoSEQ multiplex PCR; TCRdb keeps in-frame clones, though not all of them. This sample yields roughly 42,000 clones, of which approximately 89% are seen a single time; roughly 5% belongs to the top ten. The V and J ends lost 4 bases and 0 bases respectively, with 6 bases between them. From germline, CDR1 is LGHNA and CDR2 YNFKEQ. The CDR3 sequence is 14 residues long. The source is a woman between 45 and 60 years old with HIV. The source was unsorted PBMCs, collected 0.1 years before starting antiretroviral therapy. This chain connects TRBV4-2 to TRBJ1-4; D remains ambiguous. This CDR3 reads CASSRRATNEKLFF. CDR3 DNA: TGTGCCAGCAGCCGAAGAGCAACTAATGAAAAACTGTTTTTT.